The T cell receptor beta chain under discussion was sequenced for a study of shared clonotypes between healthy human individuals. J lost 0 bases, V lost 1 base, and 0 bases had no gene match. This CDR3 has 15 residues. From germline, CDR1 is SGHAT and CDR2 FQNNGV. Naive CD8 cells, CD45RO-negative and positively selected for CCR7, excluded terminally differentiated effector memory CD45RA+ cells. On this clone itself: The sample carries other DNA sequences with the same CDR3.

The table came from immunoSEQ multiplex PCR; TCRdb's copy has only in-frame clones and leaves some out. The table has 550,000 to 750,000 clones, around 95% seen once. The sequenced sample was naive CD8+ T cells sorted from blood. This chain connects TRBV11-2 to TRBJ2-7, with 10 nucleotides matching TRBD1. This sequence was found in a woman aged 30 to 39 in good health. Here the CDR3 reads CASSLGQGASYEQYF. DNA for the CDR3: TGTGCCAGCAGCTTAGGACAGGGGGCCTCCTACGAGCAGTACTTC.